Below, 21 T cell receptor beta chains from the same sample are listed, as sequenced in a study of neurological immune-mediated disorders. TCRdb redid the calling of the 5' RACE reads with MiXCR, one entry per CDR3 protein. The table has about 28,000 distinct CDR3 sequences, 12% seen once. What was sequenced was PBMCs. These receptors were taken from a woman aged 55-70 years in good health.

This clonotype has at least ten counts. The CDR3 region has the DNA TGTGCCAGCAGCGGACTAGCGGGGGGCCGGAATGAGCAGTTCTTC. It codes for CASSGLAGGRNEQFF. The rearrangement links TRBV9 to TRBJ2-1, with 13 bases lining up with TRBD2. CDR3 length: 15 amino acids. The ends lost 3 bases at V and 7 bases at J; junction bases unmatched: 4. CDR1 and CDR2 from the germline V gene are SGDLS and YYNGEE.

About this clonotype: The DNA is left out, because the CDR3 cannot be placed on it with certainty; the CDR3 is given as TCRdb lists it. This chain uses TRBV4-3 with TRBJ2-5; the DNA was not used to check the table's D call, TRBD1. The CDR3 is 23 residues long, ends included. CDR1 and CDR2 from the germline V gene are LGHNA and YSLEER. The CDR3: CASSIYLCSVAPLSGGWGETQYF.

This clonotype has ten or more counts. The rearrangement joins TRBV5-1 to TRBJ2-5, with a weak D call TRBD1 (5 bases). Trimming took off 1 base at V and 4 bases at J, with 8 bases between the two ends. This CDR3 spans 13 amino acids. CDR1 is SGHRS, CDR2 YFSETQ, per germline. The CDR3 loop is CASSLQGGETQYF. DNA for the CDR3: TGCGCCAGCAGCTTGCAGGGTGGAGAGACCCAGTACTTC.

Concerning this clonotype itself: One end of the junction fails to match germline, which may point to a read error. The V and J genes are TRBV29-1 and TRBJ2-5; D gene uncertain. Germline V gives CDR1 SQVTM, CDR2 ANQGSEA. The CDR3 runs to 13 residues. CDR3 protein: CSVHRCFQETQYF. As DNA, the CDR3 is TGCAGCGTGCACCGGTGCTTCCAAGAGACACAGTACTTC.

The table lists this clonotype with many counts. This sequence joins TRBV7-9 and TRBJ2-7; D might be TRBD2 (6 bases). Germline CDR1 SEHNR, CDR2 FQNEAQ (reference sequence). The CDR3 spans 15 residues. V lost 1 base to trimming and J lost 6 bases, with 16 bases between them. In DNA, the CDR3 is TGTGCCAGCAGCTTAGAATTGGGCCTCGGGGGCGAGCAGTACTTC. It yields the protein CASSLELGLGGEQYF.

This clonotype was seen at least ten times. J is TRBJ1-5 and V is TRBV20-1; D remains unclear. The V gene lost 2 bases and the J gene lost 4 bases, with 9 bases spanning the gap. Germline V gene sequence: CDR1 DFQATT, CDR2 SNEGSKA (reference sequence). This CDR3 comprises 13 residues. Here the CDR3 reads CSARNSLNQPQHF. CDR3 bases: TGCAGTGCTAGAAACAGCCTTAATCAGCCCCAGCATTTT.

This clonotype occurred many times. The chain employs TRBV28 and TRBJ1-2; TRBD1 is a possible D gene (5 bases). The CDR3 is 12 residues long. The germline V gene has CDR1 MDHEN and CDR2 SYDVKM. Between the trimmed V and J ends, which lost 4 bases and 10 bases, there was a span of 13 bases. The CDR3 DNA follows: TGTGCCAGCAGTTCAAGACAGTACGCCTACACCTTC. It codes for CASSSRQYAYTF.

Concerning this clonotype: A junction boundary mismatches the germline segment, possibly from a read error. This chain uses TRBV7-2 with TRBJ1-6, with D possibly matching TRBD1 (6 bases). Germline CDR1 is SGHTA and CDR2 is FQGNSA. The CDR3 runs to 14 residues. This CDR3 reads CASTLQGNHSPLHF. Here the CDR3 DNA reads TGTGCCAGCACCTTACAGGGCAACCATTCACCCCTCCACTTT.

This clonotype was seen repeatedly, ten times or more. This could be a read error, since a much larger clone is one nucleotide away. The V call is TRBV5-5, the J call TRBJ1-5; no firm D call. The germline gives CDR1 SGHKS, CDR2 YYEKEE (reference sequence). The CDR3 is made up of 15 amino acids. The CDR3 sequence is CASTEAGNYNRPQHF. CDR3 sequence (DNA): TGTGCCAGCACCGAAGCGGGGAACTACAATCGGCCCCAGCATTTT.

This clonotype was counted many times. V gene TRBV7-8 combines with J gene TRBJ2-2; maybe TRBD1 (6 bases). Trimming took off 5 bases at V and 4 bases at J, with 14 bases between the two ends. The CDR3 has 15 amino acids. In germline, CDR1 is SGHVS, CDR2 FQNEAQ. CDR3 coding DNA: TGTGCCAGCAGCCTAACAGGGCCCGGCACCGGGGAGCTGTTTTTT. This translates into CASSLTGPGTGELFF.

In this sample, this clonotype turned up many times. The chain uses TRBV6-1 and TRBJ2-7, with D tentatively TRBD1 (6 bases). The CDR3 is made up of 15 amino acids. Trimming took off 6 bases at V and 6 bases at J, with 21 bases between the two ends. Germline-derived CDR1 and CDR2 are MNHNS and SASEGT. DNA of the CDR3: TGTGCCAGCAGCGGCCGGGGTAGGGGGATCGCCGAGCAGTACTTC. It encodes CASSGRGRGIAEQYF.

This clonotype was found many times. CDR3 loop: CASSRPRGGIDEQFF. The CDR3 DNA sequence: TGTGCCAGCAGCCGACCTCGGGGGGGCATCGATGAGCAGTTCTTC. The chain has TRBV7-9 and TRBJ2-1; TRBD2 matches at 8 bases. This CDR3 region has 15 residues. The germline V gene has CDR1 SEHNR and CDR2 FQNEAQ (reference sequence). Trimming removed 5 bases from V and 8 bases from J; junction bases left unmatched: 11.

Concerning this clonotype itself: At one of its ends the junction is not consistent with the germline gene, which may arise from a read error. V is TRBV7-9 and J is TRBJ2-7; the D is unclear. The CDR3 spans 12 residues. Germline V gene data show CDR1 as SEHNR and CDR2 as FQNEAQ (reference sequence). CDR3 in amino acids: CANSWDSYEQYF. The CDR3 nucleotides read TGTGCCAACAGCTGGGATAGCTACGAGCAGTACTTC. Full variable domain (remainder filled in from reference TRBV7-9 and TRBJ2-7): DTGVSQNPRHKITKRGQNVTFRCDPISEHNRLYWYRQTLGQGPEFLTYFQNEAQLEKSRLLSDRFSAERPKGSFSTLEIQRTEQGDSAMYLCANSWDSYEQYFGPGTRLTVT.

Comment on this clonotype: The junction departs from germline at one end; a sequencing error may be responsible. The chain joins TRBV6-2 or TRBV6-3 to TRBJ2-5, with TRBD2 matching over 11 bases. The CDR3 has 17 residues. Germline CDR1 and CDR2: MNHEY and SVGEGT. DNA of the CDR3: TGTACCAGCAGATGGTCTCTAGCGGGGGGCCCCAAAGAGACCCAGTACTTC. This translates into CTSRWSLAGGPKETQYF.

This clonotype appeared many times. V gene TRBV4-1 combines with J gene TRBJ2-3, with 8 bases that match TRBD2. The CDR3 runs 16 residues. Trimming took 0 bases from V and 4 from J; bases not matched to a gene: 6. Germline lookup yields CDR1 MGHRA and CDR2 YSYEKL. CDR3 sequence: CASSQESGRGADTQYF. The CDR3 DNA sequence: TGCGCCAGCAGCCAAGAATCGGGGCGGGGGGCAGATACGCAGTATTTT.

This clonotype was found many times. V and J are TRBV20-1 and TRBJ1-3; D may be TRBD1 (5 bases). Trimming pared 2 bases from V and 3 bases from J, leaving 8 bases between. Germline CDR1 is DFQATT and CDR2 is SNEGSKA (reference sequence). The CDR3 contains 13 residues. Here the CDR3 DNA reads TGCAGTGCTAGAAGGGGTAATGGAAACACCATATATTTT. The encoded protein is CSARRGNGNTIYF.

The V call is TRBV27, the J call TRBJ1-2; TRBD1 matches at 7 bases. Germline CDR1 and CDR2: MNHEY and SMNVEV (reference sequence). The CDR3 sequence is 13 residues long. V gave up 5 bases and J gave up 4 bases; unmatched junction bases: 4. The CDR3 spells CASSAGTVYGYTF. CDR3 DNA sequence: TGTGCCAGCAGTGCGGGGACAGTCTATGGCTACACCTTC.

This clonotype has a count of ten or more. J is TRBJ1-1 and V is TRBV27; the match to TRBD1 covers 11 bases. V shed 4 bases, J shed 7 bases, and the junction held 5 bases outside the gene matches. CDR3 length: 14 residues. CDR1 is MNHEY and CDR2 is SMNVEV in the germline V gene (reference sequence). The chain's CDR3 is CASSSSGTGGEAFF. The CDR3 nucleotides are TGTGCCAGCAGTTCCTCCGGGACAGGGGGTGAAGCTTTCTTT.

This clonotype has a count of ten or more. The gene calls are TRBV9 and TRBJ2-3; maybe TRBD1 (5 bases). V was cut by 1 base and J by 2 bases, with 14 bases left in between. Germline values: CDR1 SGDLS, CDR2 YYNGEE. The CDR3 is 16 amino acids. CDR3: CASSVSPRDNTDTQYF. As DNA, the CDR3 is TGTGCCAGCAGCGTAAGTCCCAGGGATAACACAGATACGCAGTATTTT.

This clonotype was picked up many times. The chain combines TRBV4-3 with TRBJ2-7; D unclear. The CDR3 is 13 residues long. Germline lookup yields CDR1 LGHNA and CDR2 YSLEER. V lost 4 bases and J lost 0, with 7 bases in between. CDR3 bases: TGCGCCAGCAGCCCTTATCGCTCCTACGAGCAGTACTTC. Translated, it gives CASSPYRSYEQYF.

In its sample, this clonotype was seen many times. The CDR3 sequence is CAITSGGNRGIAGELFF. In nucleotides, the CDR3 is TGTGCCATCACCTCAGGAGGGAACAGGGGAATTGCCGGGGAGCTGTTTTTT. The chain couples TRBV10-3 to TRBJ2-2; tentative D call: TRBD1 (7 bases). Trimming removed 7 bases from V and 6 bases from J, with 24 bases in between. The CDR3 extends over 17 amino acids. CDR1 ENHRY and CDR2 SYGVKD come from the germline V gene.